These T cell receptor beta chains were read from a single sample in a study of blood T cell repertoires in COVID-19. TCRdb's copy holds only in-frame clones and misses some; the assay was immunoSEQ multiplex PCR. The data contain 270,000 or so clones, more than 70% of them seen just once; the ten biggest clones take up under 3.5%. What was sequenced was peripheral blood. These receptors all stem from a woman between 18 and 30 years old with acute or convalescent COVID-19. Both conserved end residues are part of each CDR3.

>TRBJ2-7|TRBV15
CATSRGGRGKDEQYF
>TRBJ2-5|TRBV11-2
CASSWGLMETQYF
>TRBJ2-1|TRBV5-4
CASSLGQGSSYNEQFF
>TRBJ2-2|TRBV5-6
CASSWTSGRANTGELFF
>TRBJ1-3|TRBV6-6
CASSYSNGASGNTIYF
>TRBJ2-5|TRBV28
CASSLPTSQETQYF
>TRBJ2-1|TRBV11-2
CASSSQGVNEQFF
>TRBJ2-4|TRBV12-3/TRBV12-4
CASTRDAKNIQYF
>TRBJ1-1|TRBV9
CASSVVQGEAFF
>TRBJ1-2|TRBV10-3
CATQEGITEYGYTF
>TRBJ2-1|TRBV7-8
CASSWGVGFNEQFF
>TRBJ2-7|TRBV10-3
CAISTGDEQYF
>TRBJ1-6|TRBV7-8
CASSLGPAGDNSPLHF
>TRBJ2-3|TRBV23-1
CASSSGLAGVYTQYF
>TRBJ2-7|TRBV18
CASSLEYDEQYF
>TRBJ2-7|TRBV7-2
CASSLGAAGSYPYEQYF
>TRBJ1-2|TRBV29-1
CSVDTGQGYGYTF